This TCR beta chain was found in a study of control samples from healthy donors and cancer patients. The data were produced by immunoSEQ multiplex PCR, yet TCRdb's version contains in-frame clones alone and is incomplete. This sample yields roughly 100,000 clones, of which about 89% are seen a single time; more than 7% belongs to the top ten. CDR3 length: 16 amino acids. V lost 0 bases and J lost 4, with 15 bases in between. Germline loops: CDR1 LGHNA, CDR2 YNFKEQ. The TCR was taken from a man aged 25 to 40 in good health. Material: blood. The V and J genes are TRBV4-2 and TRBJ1-2, with no clear D. CDR3 in DNA: TGTGCCAGCAGCCAAGATCCCCACAGTCCTAGCTATGGCTACACCTTC. Its translation: CASSQDPHSPSYGYTF.